This entry is about one TCR beta chain. This entry belongs to a study of blood T cell repertoires in COVID-19. Germline V gene sequence: CDR1 MNHNS, CDR2 SASEGT. V lost 2 bases to trimming and J lost 8 bases, with 15 bases between them. This CDR3 is built from 14 residues. Libraries were prepared by immunoSEQ multiplex PCR; TCRdb keeps only in-frame clonotypes and omits some of them. The profile shows roughly 240,000 clones, over 80% of them singletons. The sequenced material came from PBMCs or T cells enriched from blood (not recorded which). The TCR sequence derives from a man aged 45-65 years who had been exposed to COVID-19. The rearrangement joins TRBV6-1 to TRBJ1-2, with D possibly being TRBD1 (5 bases). CDR3 sequence reads: CASSEREGTGGYTF. In DNA form, the CDR3 reads TGTGCCAGCAGTGAAAGGGAGGGGACGGGCGGCTACACCTTC.